A selection of T cell receptor beta chains follows, all from one sample in a study of OX40 agonist ivuxolimab in advanced cancers. Libraries were prepared by immunoSEQ multiplex PCR; TCRdb keeps only in-frame clonotypes and omits some of them. The sample lists about 150,000 clones, 85% to 95% seen once, with 0.3% to 0.35% in the top ten. The sequencing here drew on CD4+ or CD8+ T cells sorted from blood, taken in a trial of the OX40 agonist ivuxolimab. Receptor source: an adult with an advanced solid tumor such as melanoma, head and neck, liver or kidney cancer. The CDR3 runs from the conserved cysteine through the conserved F or W. The D gene is left open where the match is weak. The size field is filled for only some rows; it gives once, few, many or a size class.

TRBV18	TRBJ1-3	-	15	once	TGTGCCAGCTCACCATCGGCGGGCCCTGGAAACACCATATATTTT	CASSPSAGPGNTIYF
TRBV28	TRBJ1-1	-	14	-	TGTGCCAGCAGTCCCCCCCCGTGGAACACTGAAGCTTTCTTT	CASSPPPWNTEAFF
TRBV15	TRBJ1-5	-	15	-	TGTGCCACCAGCAGAGGGGGGGCCGAGGGATTGCCCCAGCATTTT	CATSRGGAEGLPQHF
TRBV30	TRBJ2-7	-	13	-	TGTGCCTGGATCGGGGCAGCCCAGTACGAGCAGTACTTC	CAWIGAAQYEQYF
TRBV7-9	TRBJ2-5	-	15	-	TGTGCCAGCAGCTTTACCAGGGGAGGGCAAGAGACCCAGTACTTC	CASSFTRGGQETQYF
TRBV19	TRBJ1-5	TRBD1	16	-	TGTGCCAGTAGTTCGGGGACAGGGGTCCTCAATCAGCCCCAGCATTTT	CASSSGTGVLNQPQHF
TRBV7-2	TRBJ1-5	-	15	-	TGTGCCAGCAGCTTATTGGCCGGGACGAATCAGCCCCAGCATTTT	CASSLLAGTNQPQHF
TRBV25-1	TRBJ1-6	-	11	-	TGTGCCAGCAGTGAATCGAGGGCTCTCCACTTT	CASSESRALHF
TRBV11-2	TRBJ1-1	-	17	once	TGTGCCAGCAGCTCTCAGGGGCAGACAGTAGGAAACACTGAAGCTTTCTTT	CASSSQGQTVGNTEAFF
TRBV21-1	TRBJ1-1	-	14	-	TGTGCCAGCATAGTGAGGGGGGAGTACACTGAAGCTTTCTTT	CASIVRGEYTEAFF
TRBV11-2	TRBJ1-6	-	14	once	TGTGCCAGCAGCTTAGAGGGAAATAATTCACCCCTCCACTTT	CASSLEGNNSPLHF
TRBV19	TRBJ2-7	TRBD1	16	-	TGTGCCAGTAGCCCAACAGGGGGGATCCCCTCCTACGAGCAGTACTTC	CASSPTGGIPSYEQYF
TRBV28	TRBJ1-2	-	14	-	TGTGCCAGCAGTTTCTTCGGGGCTAACTATGGCTACACCTTC	CASSFFGANYGYTF
TRBV19	TRBJ1-2	TRBD1	14	-	TGTGCCAGTAGTTTTACAGGGGGCCACTATGGCTACACCTTC	CASSFTGGHYGYTF
TRBV9	TRBJ2-1	-	13	-	TGTGCCAGCACCTTCGGCGCCGACAATGAGCAGTTCTTC	CASTFGADNEQFF
TRBV4-1	TRBJ1-1	-	15	-	TGCGCCAGCAGCCCCTTCCAATCGATGAACACTGAAGCTTTCTTT	CASSPFQSMNTEAFF
TRBV7-9	TRBJ2-3	TRBD1	14	-	TGTGCCAGCCGGGACAGGGCGATAACAGATACGCAGTATTTT	CASRDRAITDTQYF
TRBV12-5	TRBJ2-6	TRBD1	15	-	TGTGCTAGTGAAAGGGACAGCCCTGGGGCCAACGTCCTGACTTTC	CASERDSPGANVLTF
TRBV6-5	TRBJ2-5	-	14	-	TGTGCCAGCAAGTCCAGGGCGAACCAAGAGACCCAGTACTTC	CASKSRANQETQYF
TRBV2	TRBJ1-2	TRBD1	15	-	TGTGCCAGCAGTGATCAGGGGGCCGAGTCTCGAGGCTACACCTTC	CASSDQGAESRGYTF
TRBV5-5	TRBJ1-1	-	13	-	TGTGCCAGCAGCTTTACTGGGGACACTGAAGCTTTCTTT	CASSFTGDTEAFF
TRBV5-1	TRBJ2-3	-	17	-	TGCGCCAGCAGCTCCCGCTTTAGCGGATCGAGCACGGATACGCAGTATTTT	CASSSRFSGSSTDTQYF
TRBV5-5	TRBJ2-2	TRBD1	15	-	TGTGCCAGCAGCCCTTACGACAGGGTCACCGGGGAGCTGTTTTTT	CASSPYDRVTGELFF
TRBV5-1	TRBJ2-3	-	16	-	TGCGCCAGCAGCTCGGAAGGACTGGTCGCCACAGATACGCAGTATTTT	CASSSEGLVATDTQYF
TRBV10-3	TRBJ2-1	-	15	-	TGTGCCATCAGTGACGGGGCGAGGGGGAGCGATGAGCAGTTCTTC	CAISDGARGSDEQFF
TRBV18	TRBJ1-5	TRBD1	17	-	TGTGCCAGCTCACCGGGACAGGGGGCAAATAGCAATCAGCCCCAGCATTTT	CASSPGQGANSNQPQHF
TRBV15	TRBJ1-1	-	14	-	TGTGCCACCAGCAGGCCTCAGGGTACAACTGAAGCTTTCTTT	CATSRPQGTTEAFF
TRBV6-1	TRBJ2-7	-	15	few	TGTGCCAGCAGCAGGCTAGGAGGGAACCCCTACGAGCAGTACTTC	CASSRLGGNPYEQYF
TRBV5-1	TRBJ1-1	-	14	-	TGCGCCAGCAGCTCCGGACGGGGAAACACTGAAGCTTTCTTT	CASSSGRGNTEAFF
TRBV6-5	TRBJ1-4	-	15	once	TGTGCCAGCAGTTACTCGGGGGGATCCGATGAAAAACTGTTTTTT	CASSYSGGSDEKLFF
TRBV5-1	TRBJ2-2	-	16	-	TGCGCCAGCAGCTTGGTGCCAGGTAGGGTGGCCGGGGAGCTGTTTTTT	CASSLVPGRVAGELFF
TRBV6-4	TRBJ2-3	-	14	-	TGTGCCAGCAGAGCAGAGCTGAGCACAGATACGCAGTATTTT	CASRAELSTDTQYF
TRBV4-2	TRBJ2-2	-	19	-	TGTGCCAGCAGCCAAAGGCACCCGAGTAGGGGATCGAACACCGGGGAGCTGTTTTTT	CASSQRHPSRGSNTGELFF
TRBV6-1	TRBJ1-1	-	15	-	TGTGCCAGCAGTGAAGTACCTCGAGTAGACACTGAAGCTTTCTTT	CASSEVPRVDTEAFF
TRBV15	TRBJ2-1	-	12	-	TGTGCCACCAGCAGAGACAGGTATGAGCAGTTCTTC	CATSRDRYEQFF